The present TCR beta chain was sequenced within a study of T cells in Graves' hyperthyroidism and ophthalmopathy. Turning to the study itself: Upon initial diagnosis and before any treatment, peripheral blood was collected.

RNA transcripts provided the source from which TCR beta CDR3 regions were amplified. During a first-round RT-PCR of the TCR CDR3, the HTBI primer set was used. TCRdb reprocessed the multiplex PCR reads with MiXCR, giving one entry per CDR3 protein. Among about 52,000 distinct CDR3 sequences listed, approximately 48% were seen once. This clonotype was observed a handful of times. Trimming cost V 3 bases and J 4 bases, with 15 bases left between them. Germline CDR1 reads MNHEY; CDR2 reads SMNVEV (reference sequence). There are 15 residues in the CDR3. The chain recombines TRBV27 with TRBJ1-2; perhaps TRBD1 as D (5 bases). The sequence was obtained from a woman in her fifties or sixties with Graves' ophthalmopathy. Sequencing input: blood. DNA of the CDR3: TGTGCCAGCAGTTTCCTGGCAGGGTCCTCCTATGGCTACACCTTC. This translates into CASSFLAGSSYGYTF.